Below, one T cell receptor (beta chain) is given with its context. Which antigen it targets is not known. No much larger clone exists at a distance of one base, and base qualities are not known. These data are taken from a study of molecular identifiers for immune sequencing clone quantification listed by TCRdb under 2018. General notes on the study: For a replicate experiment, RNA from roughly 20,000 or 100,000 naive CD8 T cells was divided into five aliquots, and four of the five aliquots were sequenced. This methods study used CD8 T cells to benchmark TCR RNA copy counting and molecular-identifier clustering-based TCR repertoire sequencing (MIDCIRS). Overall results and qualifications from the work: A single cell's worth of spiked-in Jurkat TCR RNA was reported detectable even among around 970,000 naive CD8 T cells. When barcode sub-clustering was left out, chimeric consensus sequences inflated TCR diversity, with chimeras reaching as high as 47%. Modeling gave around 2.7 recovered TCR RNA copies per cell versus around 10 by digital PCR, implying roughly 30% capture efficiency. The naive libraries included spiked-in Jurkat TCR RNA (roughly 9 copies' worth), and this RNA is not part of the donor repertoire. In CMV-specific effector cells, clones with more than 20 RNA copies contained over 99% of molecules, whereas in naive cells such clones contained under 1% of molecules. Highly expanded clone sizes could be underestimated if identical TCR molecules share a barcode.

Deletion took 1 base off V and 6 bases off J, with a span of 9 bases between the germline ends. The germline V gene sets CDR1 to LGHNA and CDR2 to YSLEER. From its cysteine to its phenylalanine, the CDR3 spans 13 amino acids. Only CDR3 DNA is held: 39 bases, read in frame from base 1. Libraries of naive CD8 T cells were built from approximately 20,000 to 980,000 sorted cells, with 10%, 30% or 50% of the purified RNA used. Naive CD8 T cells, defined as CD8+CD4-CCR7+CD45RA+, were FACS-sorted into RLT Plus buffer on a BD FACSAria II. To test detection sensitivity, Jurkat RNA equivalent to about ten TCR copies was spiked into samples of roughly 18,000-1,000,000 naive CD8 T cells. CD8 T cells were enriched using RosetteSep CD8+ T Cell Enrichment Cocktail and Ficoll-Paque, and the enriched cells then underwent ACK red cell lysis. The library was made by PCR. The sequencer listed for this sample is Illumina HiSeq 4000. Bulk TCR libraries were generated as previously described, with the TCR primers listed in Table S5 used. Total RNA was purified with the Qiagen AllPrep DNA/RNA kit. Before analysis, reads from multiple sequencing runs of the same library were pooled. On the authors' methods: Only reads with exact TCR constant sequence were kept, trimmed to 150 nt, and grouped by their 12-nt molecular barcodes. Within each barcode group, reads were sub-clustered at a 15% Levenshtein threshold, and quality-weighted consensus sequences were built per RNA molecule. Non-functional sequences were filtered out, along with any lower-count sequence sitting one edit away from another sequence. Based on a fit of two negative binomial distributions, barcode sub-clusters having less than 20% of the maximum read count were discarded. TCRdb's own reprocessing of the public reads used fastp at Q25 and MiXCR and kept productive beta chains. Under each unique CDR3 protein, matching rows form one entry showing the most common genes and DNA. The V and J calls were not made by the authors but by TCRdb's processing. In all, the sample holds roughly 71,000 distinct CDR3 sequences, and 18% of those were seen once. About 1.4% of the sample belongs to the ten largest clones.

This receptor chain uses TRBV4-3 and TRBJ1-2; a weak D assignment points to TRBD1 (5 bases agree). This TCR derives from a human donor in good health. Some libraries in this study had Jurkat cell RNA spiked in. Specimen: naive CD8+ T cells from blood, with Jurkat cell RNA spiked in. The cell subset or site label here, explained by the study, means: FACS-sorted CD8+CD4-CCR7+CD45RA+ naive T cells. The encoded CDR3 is CASSQAGGDGYTF. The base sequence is TGCGCCAGCAGCCAAGCTGGGGGGGATGGCTACACCTTC.